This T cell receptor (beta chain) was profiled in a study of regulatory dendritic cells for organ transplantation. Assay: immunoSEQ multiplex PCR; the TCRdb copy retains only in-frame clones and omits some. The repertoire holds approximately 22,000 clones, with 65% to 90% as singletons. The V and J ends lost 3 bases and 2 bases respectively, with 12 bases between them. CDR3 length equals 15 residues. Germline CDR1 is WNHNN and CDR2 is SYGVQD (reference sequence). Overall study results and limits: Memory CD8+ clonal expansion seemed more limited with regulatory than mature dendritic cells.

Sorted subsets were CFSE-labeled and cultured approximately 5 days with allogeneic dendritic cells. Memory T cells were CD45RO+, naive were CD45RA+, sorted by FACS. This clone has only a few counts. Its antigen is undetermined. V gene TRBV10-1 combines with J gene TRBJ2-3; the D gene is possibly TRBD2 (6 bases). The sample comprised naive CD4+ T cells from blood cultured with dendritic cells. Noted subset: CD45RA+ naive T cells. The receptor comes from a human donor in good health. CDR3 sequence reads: CASSEGGANTDTQYF. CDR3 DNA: TGCGCCAGCAGTGAAGGCGGGGCGAACACAGATACGCAGTATTTT.